This TCR beta chain emerged from a study of CD8+ T cells in alopecia areata. Study results and limitations: Affected lesional scalp, above all in alopecia totalis/universalis, was more clonal than normal scalp. Sequenced scalp T cells also include alphabeta T cells resident in normal skin.

Extraction and reverse transcription of RNA yielded cDNA as the sequencing template. Generated by immunoSEQ multiplex PCR, the TCRdb table keeps only in-frame clones and is missing some. In the table there are roughly 30,000 clones, 62% of which are singletons. Of note for this clone: What it binds is not known.

This CDR3 region has 13 residues. From germline, CDR1 is SGHRS and CDR2 YFSETQ. V lost 6 bases and J lost 5, with 13 bases in between. The sample was NKG2D-high CD8+ T cells sorted from blood. The sequence came from a human donor with alopecia areata. This rearrangement joins TRBV5-1 to TRBJ2-3; D is perhaps TRBD1 (5 bases). CDR3 residues: CASTFYQGDTQYF. CDR3 sequence (DNA): TGCGCCAGCACCTTTTATCAGGGAGATACGCAGTATTTT. Variable domain in full (rest from reference TRBV5-1 and TRBJ2-3): KAGVTQTPRYLIKTRGQQVTLSCSPISGHRSVSWYQQTPGQGLQFLFEYFSETQRNKGNFPGRFSGRQFSNSRSEMNVSTLELGDSALYLCASTFYQGDTQYFGPGTRLTVL.